One sample yielded the 30 T cell receptor beta chains listed below, sequenced in a study of blood T cell repertoires in COVID-19. Sequenced by immunoSEQ multiplex PCR; TCRdb stores in-frame clones only, minus some. The sample yields around 60,000 clones, 55% to 80% seen once. The sequenced sample consisted of peripheral blood. The source of these receptors is a woman aged 70-85 years with COVID-19, enrolled during active disease.

V gene TRBV6-5 combines with J gene TRBJ2-7; 7 bases are shared with TRBD1. V lost 4 bases to trimming and J lost 0 bases; unmatched junction nucleotides: 9. The CDR3 extends over 16 amino acids. The germline CDR1 and CDR2 sequences are MNHEY and SVGAGI. CDR3 residues: CASSFEGAMSSYEQYV. In DNA form, the CDR3 reads TGTGCCAGCAGTTTCGAGGGGGCGATGAGCTCCTACGAGCAGTACGTC.

J is TRBJ2-5 and V is TRBV2; tentative D call: TRBD1 (5 bases). The CDR3 runs 13 residues. Trimming pared 3 bases from V and 8 bases from J, leaving 13 bases between. From germline, CDR1 is SNHLY and CDR2 FYNNEI. The CDR3 DNA is TGTGCCAGCAGTGAGGGGCAGATCGGCACCCAGTACTTC. It yields the protein CASSEGQIGTQYF. Complete variable domain (other parts from reference TRBV2 and TRBJ2-5): EPEVTQTPSHQVTQMGQEVILRCVPISNHLYFYWYRQILGQKVEFLVSFYNNEISEKSEIFDDQFSVERPDGSNFTLKIRSTKLEDSAMYFCASSEGQIGTQYFGPGTRLLVL.

The genes are TRBV5-3 and TRBJ1-2; D perhaps matches TRBD1 (6 bases). TRBV5-3 is flagged as an ORF with uncertain function. With 3 bases removed from V and 3 bases from J, the gap between germline ends came to 18 bases. This CDR3 has 16 amino acids. The CDR3 nucleotides read TGTGCCAGAAGCTCCCCCGCGGGGGGGCGGGACTATGGCTACACCTTC. This translates into CARSSPAGGRDYGYTF.

The chain couples TRBV29-1 to TRBJ2-3; D unresolved. Trimming pared 3 bases from V and 6 bases from J, leaving 10 bases between. CDR3 length equals 12 residues. The germline V gene has CDR1 SQVTM and CDR2 ANQGSEA. Here the CDR3 DNA reads TGCAGCGTTGAGCCACTCGGTGATACGCAGTATTTT. Translation gives CSVEPLGDTQYF.

The V gene is TRBV5-4, the J gene TRBJ1-1; 9 bases align to TRBD1. The CDR3 totals 18 residues. The germline V gene encodes CDR1 SGHNT and CDR2 YYREEE (reference sequence). The ends lost 1 base at V and 2 bases at J; junction bases unmatched: 12. CDR3 protein: CASSLPRPGTGSNTEAFF. The CDR3 bases are TGTGCCAGCAGCTTGCCCCGTCCCGGGACAGGGTCCAACACTGAAGCTTTCTTT.

Here the CDR3 DNA reads TGTGCCAGCAGTGGATGGGGACTAGCGAACCAAGAGACCCAGTACTTC. It specifies CASSGWGLANQETQYF. The V call is TRBV6-1, the J call TRBJ2-5; TRBD2 aligns across 10 bases. Germline V lookup: CDR1 MNHNS, CDR2 SASEGT. The V gene end was trimmed by 4 bases and the J gene end by 0 bases; junction bases not matched to a gene: 5. This CDR3 is 16 amino acids long.

The chain couples TRBV14 to TRBJ1-1; weak D call: TRBD1 (6 bases). Germline V gene lookup returns CDR1 SGHDN and CDR2 FVKESK. The V end lost 1 base, the J end lost 0 bases, and 12 bases lay between the germline ends. This CDR3 comprises 16 residues. This CDR3 reads CASSQVTGYLNTEAFF. The CDR3 DNA reads as TGTGCCAGCAGCCAAGTCACAGGGTATTTGAACACTGAAGCTTTCTTT.

This clone turned up a few times. The chain has TRBV7-9 and TRBJ2-5; 12 bases match TRBD2. There are 14 residues in the CDR3. CDR1 and CDR2 from the germline V gene are SEHNR and FQNEAQ (reference sequence). V lost 8 bases and J lost 5; bases outside the gene matches: 6. Written as DNA, the CDR3 is TGTGCCAGCGCTAGCGGGGGGGCCCCGGAGACCCAGTACTTC. Its protein product is CASASGGAPETQYF. Drawing the rest from reference TRBV7-9 and TRBJ2-5, the complete variable domain is DTGVSQNPRHKITKRGQNVTFRCDPISEHNRLYWYRQTLGQGPEFLTYFQNEAQLEKSRLLSDRFSAERPKGSFSTLEIQRTEQGDSAMYLCASASGGAPETQYFGPGTRLLVL.

As for this clone: Different DNA sequences within this sample yield the same CDR3. V is TRBV7-3 and J is TRBJ1-6; no firm D call. V was clipped by 3 bases and J by 0 bases, with 3 bases between them. The CDR3 runs to 14 residues. In germline, CDR1 is SGHTA, CDR2 FQGTGA. CDR3 amino acids: CASSLSSYNSPLHF. CDR3 in DNA: TGTGCCAGCAGCTTGAGCTCCTATAATTCACCCCTCCACTTT. Filled out from reference TRBV7-3 and TRBJ1-6, the complete variable domain reads GAGVSQTPSNKVTEKGKYVELRCDPISGHTALYWYRQSLGQGPEFLIYFQGTGAADDSGLPNDRFFAVRPEGSVSTLKIQRTERGDSAVYLCASSLSSYNSPLHFGNGTRLTVT.

This chain connects TRBV7-2 to TRBJ2-1; 7 bases line up with TRBD1. The length of the CDR3 is 16 residues. Germline V gene data show CDR1 as SGHTA and CDR2 as FQGNSA. Trimming removed 1 base from V and 0 bases from J; junction bases left unmatched: 3. CDR3 residues: CASSLGGQSSYNEQFF. The CDR3 DNA reads TGTGCCAGCAGCTTAGGGGGACAGAGCTCCTACAATGAGCAGTTCTTC.

The CDR3 sequence is CASSPIAGVGNEQFF. The CDR3 DNA follows: TGTGCCAGCAGCCCAATAGCGGGAGTGGGCAATGAGCAGTTCTTC. The rearrangement joins TRBV11-3 to TRBJ2-1; 9 bases match TRBD2. Unmatched junction bases numbered 8, after V lost 5 bases and J lost 6 bases. CDR1 SGHNT and CDR2 YENEEA come from the germline V gene. The CDR3 sequence is 15 residues long.

The chain is built from TRBV6-5 and TRBJ1-2, with 9 bases that match TRBD1. The germline CDR1 and CDR2 sequences are MNHEY and SVGAGI. J was trimmed by 3 bases and V by 7 bases; bases with no gene match: 6. The CDR3 sequence is 14 residues long. CDR3 loop: CASIPDRGHYGYTF. CDR3 DNA: TGTGCCAGCATCCCGGACAGGGGACACTATGGCTACACCTTC.

The rearrangement uses TRBV6-1 and TRBJ2-1; 13 nucleotides line up with TRBD2. The ends lost 4 bases at V and 4 bases at J; junction bases unmatched: 4. Germline V CDR1 and CDR2: MNHNS, SASEGT. This CDR3 has 16 residues. This chain's CDR3 is CASSGGTSGTYNEQFF. CDR3 DNA: TGTGCCAGCAGTGGCGGGACTAGCGGGACATACAATGAGCAGTTCTTC.

The rearrangement uses TRBV5-4 and TRBJ2-1, with D possibly matching TRBD2 (5 bases). Trimming took 1 base from V and 6 from J, leaving 17 bases between them. The CDR3 has 16 amino acids. Germline lookup yields CDR1 SGHNT and CDR2 YYREEE (reference sequence). The CDR3 protein is CASSLTTRSGPNEQFF. The CDR3 coding sequence is TGTGCCAGCAGCTTGACCACTAGATCAGGACCCAATGAGCAGTTCTTC.

In regard to this clone: The sample contains more than one DNA sequence encoding this CDR3. The rearrangement uses TRBV19 and TRBJ1-1, with D maybe TRBD1 (5 bases). This CDR3 comprises 13 residues. Trimming pared 4 bases from V and 1 base from J, leaving 7 bases between. Germline V CDR1 and CDR2: LNHDA, SQIVND (reference sequence). CDR3 sequence: CASSRGANTEAFF. The CDR3 region has the DNA TGTGCCAGTAGTAGGGGCGCGAACACTGAAGCTTTCTTT.

This clone was seen more than once but under ten times. The rearrangement uses TRBV27 and TRBJ2-7; 7 bases are a match to TRBD1. CDR1 and CDR2 from the germline V gene are MNHEY and SMNVEV (reference sequence). The CDR3 covers 15 residues. V lost 1 base to trimming and J lost 3 bases; unmatched junction nucleotides: 6. The CDR3 DNA reads as TGTGCCAGCAGTTTATTCCCGGGACAGAGCTACGAGCAGTACTTC. This codes for CASSLFPGQSYEQYF.

This clone has a handful of counts. V gene TRBV7-2 combines with J gene TRBJ2-2; tentative D call: TRBD2 (7 bases). The CDR3 runs to 15 residues. The V end was cut by 7 bases, the J end by 6 bases, with 18 bases between. Germline V gene sequence: CDR1 SGHTA, CDR2 FQGNSA. The CDR3 protein is CASTEVGRGPGELFF. In DNA form, the CDR3 reads TGTGCCAGCACCGAGGTCGGGCGGGGGCCCGGGGAGCTGTTTTTT.

The CDR3 coding sequence is TGTGCCAGCAGCCCAACGGACAGGGTTCACACTGAAGCTTTCTTT. Residues: CASSPTDRVHTEAFF. This rearrangement joins TRBV7-6 to TRBJ1-1; 8 bases agree with TRBD1. The CDR3 is 15 amino acids. V trimming: 5 bases; J trimming: 3 bases; junction bases outside the gene matches: 8. Germline lookup yields CDR1 SGHVS and CDR2 FNYEAQ.

The chain combines TRBV3-1 (or the pseudogene TRBV3-2) with TRBJ2-5; 7 nucleotides align to TRBD2. CDR3 length equals 16 residues. Per the germline V gene, CDR1 is LGHDT and CDR2 is YNNKEL (reference sequence). V lost 3 bases to trimming and J lost 4 bases; unmatched junction nucleotides: 11. CDR3 DNA sequence: TGTGCCAGCAGCCAGGGGGTCAGGGAGGGAGGAGAGACCCAGTACTTC. This codes for CASSQGVREGGETQYF.

The chain has TRBV5-1 and TRBJ2-5, with 11 bases fitting TRBD2. Germline V gives CDR1 SGHRS, CDR2 YFSETQ. CDR3 length: 17 residues. V was clipped by 4 bases and J by 2 bases; unmatched bases: 10. CDR3 DNA: TGCGCCAGCAGCCCGACTAGCGGGACTCCCCCTCAAGAGACCCAGTACTTC. This codes for CASSPTSGTPPQETQYF.

The V gene is TRBV5-1, the J gene TRBJ1-6; TRBD1 matches 9 bases. Trimming cost V 0 bases and J 9 bases; bases outside gene matches: 1. The CDR3 contains 14 residues. The germline gives CDR1 SGHRS, CDR2 YFSETQ. Here the CDR3 reads CASSLEDRGSPLHF. The DNA for the CDR3 is TGCGCCAGCAGCTTGGAGGACAGGGGTTCACCCCTCCACTTT.

This clone came up a few times. The chain combines TRBV5-1 with TRBJ2-3; 8 bases agree with TRBD1. Looked up from germline, CDR1 is SGHRS and CDR2 is YFSETQ. Losses at the gene ends were 6 bases for V and 3 bases for J; bases not matched to a gene: 12. The length of the CDR3 is 16 residues. CDR3: CASTLSLTGVTDTQYF. The CDR3 bases are TGCGCCAGCACTCTATCCCTGACAGGGGTGACAGATACGCAGTATTTT.

This chain links TRBV6-5 with TRBJ2-2, with 9 bases that match TRBD1. Germline V lookup: CDR1 MNHEY, CDR2 SVGAGI. Losses at the gene ends were 8 bases for V and 4 bases for J; bases not matched to a gene: 5. There are 14 residues in the CDR3. The CDR3 loop is CASQTGQGTGELFF. The CDR3 DNA reads TGTGCCAGCCAAACGGGACAGGGCACCGGGGAGCTGTTTTTT.

There are many counts of this clone. The chain employs TRBV6-5 and TRBJ2-7; 7 bases line up with TRBD1. V gave up 3 bases and J gave up 0 bases; unmatched junction bases: 5. Germline-derived CDR1 and CDR2 are MNHEY and SVGAGI. CDR3 length equals 15 residues. The CDR3 loop reads CASSYSAGGSYEQYF. CDR3 in DNA: TGTGCCAGCAGTTATTCGGCAGGGGGCTCCTACGAGCAGTACTTC.

This chain connects TRBV2 to TRBJ1-6, with a tentative D call TRBD1 (5 bases). CDR1 is SNHLY, CDR2 FYNNEI, per germline. The CDR3 has 14 residues. The V end was cut by 7 bases, the J end by 14 bases, with 21 bases between. CDR3 in amino acids: CASTWGIPPRSLHF. Written as DNA, the CDR3 is TGTGCCAGCACCTGGGGCATACCCCCCCGGTCCCTCCACTTT.

This clone was seen a few times. The rearrangement uses TRBV27 and TRBJ2-1; TRBD1 agrees at 8 bases. The trim removed 5 bases at V and 0 bases at J, leaving 6 bases unmatched. Germline V gives CDR1 MNHEY, CDR2 SMNVEV (reference sequence). The length of the CDR3 is 16 residues. The CDR3: CASSDWTGSSYNEQFF. CDR3 sequence (DNA): TGTGCCAGCAGTGACTGGACAGGGAGCTCCTACAATGAGCAGTTCTTC.

The gene calls are TRBV7-6 and TRBJ2-5, with 8 nucleotides matching TRBD2. Germline CDR1 reads SGHVS; CDR2 reads FNYEAQ. V lost 4 bases and J lost 4; bases outside the gene matches: 11. The CDR3 runs to 16 residues. As DNA, the CDR3 is TGTGCCAGCAGCTACCGGGGCCGGGGGGGCGGAGAGACCCAGTACTTC. Its protein product is CASSYRGRGGGETQYF.

This clone was picked up a small number of times. The chain recombines TRBV2 with TRBJ1-5; 7 bases align to TRBD1. This CDR3 spans 15 amino acids. Germline CDR1 is SNHLY and CDR2 is FYNNEI. With V trimmed by 3 bases and J by 1 base, 3 bases remained unmatched. The CDR3 DNA follows: TGTGCCAGCAGTGAGCTCAGGGGGAGCAATCAGCCCCAGCATTTT. Protein: CASSELRGSNQPQHF. Full variable domain (missing parts from reference TRBV2 and TRBJ1-5): EPEVTQTPSHQVTQMGQEVILRCVPISNHLYFYWYRQILGQKVEFLVSFYNNEISEKSEIFDDQFSVERPDGSNFTLKIRSTKLEDSAMYFCASSELRGSNQPQHFGDGTRLSIL.

The rearrangement joins TRBV11-2 to TRBJ2-3; possible D gene TRBD1, 6 bases. Trimming stripped 0 bases from V and 0 bases from J, with 7 bases between. The CDR3 is 15 amino acids. Germline lookup yields CDR1 SGHAT and CDR2 FQNNGV. CDR3 nucleotide sequence: TGTGCCAGCAGCTTAGACGGGACAAGCACAGATACGCAGTATTTT. It codes for CASSLDGTSTDTQYF.

This clone was detected only a few times. V usage is TRBV5-1 and J usage is TRBJ1-1; D may be TRBD1 (5 bases). The germline gives CDR1 SGHRS, CDR2 YFSETQ. V was clipped by 0 bases and J by 3 bases, with 9 bases between them. This CDR3 spans 14 amino acids. The CDR3 region has the DNA TGCGCCAGCAGCTTGGGTCGGGGGGACACTGAAGCTTTCTTT. It translates to CASSLGRGDTEAFF.